This T cell receptor beta chain was sequenced during a study of cytomegalovirus exposure and HLA in healthy donors. Study results and caveats: Accurate predictions that matched the HLA-A and HLA-B alleles of most subjects were reportedly made from TCR beta sequences. With DRB1 most and HLA-C fewest, TCR association rates differed between HLA loci in a later analysis. As was reported, the classifier diagnosed cytomegalovirus status with high specificity and sensitivity. Several V segments, TRBV6-2 and TRBV6-3 among them, could not be told apart and were dropped.

It was with 60 Vbeta and 13 Jbeta primers that the PCR ran. Sequencing was performed with immunoSEQ multiplex PCR; in TCRdb, only in-frame clones are kept and a portion is missing. Among 95,000 to 150,000 clones listed, 80% were seen once. V dropped 8 bases and J dropped 2 bases, with 12 bases sitting between them. There are 12 residues in the CDR3. Germline V gene data show CDR1 as SQVTM and CDR2 as ANQGSEA. As for this clone: Its antigen remains unknown. Other DNA variants within this sample encode the same CDR3.

The gene calls are TRBV29-1 and TRBJ1-1; D is unresolved. Source material: PBMCs. The clonotype originates from a young man in good health and CMV-seropositive. The CDR3 sequence is CSSTGVNTEAFF. In DNA, the CDR3 is TGCAGCTCAACGGGTGTTAACACTGAAGCTTTCTTT.